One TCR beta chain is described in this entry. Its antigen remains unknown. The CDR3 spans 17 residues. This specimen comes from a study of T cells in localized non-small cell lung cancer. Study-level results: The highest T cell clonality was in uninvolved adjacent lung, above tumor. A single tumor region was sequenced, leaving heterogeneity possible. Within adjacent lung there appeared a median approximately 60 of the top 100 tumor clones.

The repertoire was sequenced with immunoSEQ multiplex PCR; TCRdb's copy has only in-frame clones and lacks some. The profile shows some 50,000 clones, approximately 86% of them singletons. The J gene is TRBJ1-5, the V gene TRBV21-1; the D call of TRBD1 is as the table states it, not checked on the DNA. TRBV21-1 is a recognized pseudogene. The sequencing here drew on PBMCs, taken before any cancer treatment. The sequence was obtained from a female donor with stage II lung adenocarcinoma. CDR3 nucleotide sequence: TGTGCCAGCAGCCACGTCCCCACACAGGGTGCTAATCAGCCCCAGCATTTT. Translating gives CASSHVPTQGANQPQHF.